This TCR beta chain was documented in a study of radiotherapy plus CTLA-4 blockade in lung cancer. Study observations and caveats: Early clonal dynamics of blood T cells, together with interferon-beta, were reported as the best response predictor.

Here immunoSEQ multiplex PCR was the method, and the copy in TCRdb shows in-frame clones only, minus some. This sample has about 31,000 clones, with 70% to 80% found just once. This clone was counted only a few times. Antigen specificity is unknown. V was clipped by 4 bases and J by 0 bases, with 9 bases between them. The CDR3 runs to 13 residues. Germline V gene lookup returns CDR1 SQVTM and CDR2 ANQGSEA. The genes are TRBV29-1 and TRBJ1-1; D unclear. This TCR was sampled from a human donor with non-small cell lung cancer who had stable disease on radiotherapy plus ipilimumab. Specimen: peripheral blood, collected from a patient treated with radiotherapy plus ipilimumab. The chain's CDR3 is CSVAPMMNTEAFF. DNA of the CDR3: TGCAGCGTTGCCCCCATGATGAACACTGAAGCTTTCTTT.